The 26 T cell receptor beta chains reported below all come from one sample, sequenced in a study of vaccination and CD4 T cells after COVID-19. Sequenced with the Oncomine TCR Beta short-read assay was DNA taken from cultured CD4+ T cells. TCRdb itself ran the PCR reads through MiXCR, one entry per CDR3 protein. The table has a few thousand distinct CDR3 sequences, around 40% seen once; the top ten hold under 70%. The antigens of these receptors remain unknown. Treatment given: approximately 9-day PBMC culture with coronavirus spike peptide pools or control peptides (ViraFEST assay). This specimen was CD4+ T cells from blood, cultured in vitro, taken after SARS-CoV-2 vaccination. These TCRs come from a human donor who had recovered from COVID-19.

This clonotype was seen a handful of times. The chain carries TRBV5-6 and TRBJ1-5; D gene ambiguous. Germline loops: CDR1 SGHDT, CDR2 YYEEEE. The CDR3 contains 15 residues. Trimming cost V 4 bases and J 0 bases, with 11 bases left between them. CDR3 region: CASSRTLDSNQPQHF. The DNA for the CDR3 is TGTGCCAGCAGCCGGACGTTGGATAGCAATCAGCCCCAGCATTTT.

V is TRBV7-9 and J is TRBJ1-2, with 11 bases identical to TRBD1. This CDR3 is built from 18 residues. Germline CDR1 and CDR2: SEHNR and FQNEAQ (reference sequence). Losses at the gene ends were 5 bases for V and 3 bases for J; bases not matched to a gene: 14. CDR3 amino acids: CASSPDRTGGAADYGYTF. For the CDR3, the DNA is TGTGCCAGCAGCCCCGATAGGACAGGGGGCGCAGCGGACTATGGCTACACCTTC.

The rearrangement uses TRBV24-1 and TRBJ2-3, with D tentatively TRBD2 (6 bases). The germline CDR1 and CDR2 sequences are KGHDR and SFDVKD. The V end lost 3 bases, the J end lost 2 bases, and 14 bases lay between the germline ends. This CDR3 contains 16 residues. CDR3 protein: CATSDPGLDYTDTQYF. CDR3 sequence (DNA): TGTGCCACCAGTGATCCGGGACTGGATTACACAGATACGCAGTATTTT.

This clonotype was seen only a few times. The junction and the germline gene differ at one end; a read error may be behind it. The chain joins TRBV7-7 to TRBJ2-5; weak D call: TRBD2 (5 bases). Germline-derived CDR1 and CDR2 are SSHAT and FNYEAQ (reference sequence). This CDR3 spans 13 amino acids. CDR3 loop: CASSSERQETQYF. DNA for the CDR3: TGTGCTAGCAGCTCGGAGCGGCAAGAGACCCAGTACTTC. The full variable domain, its missing parts supplied by reference TRBV7-7 and TRBJ2-5, is GAGVSQSPRYKVTKRGQDVTLRCDPISSHATLYWYQQALGQGPEFLTYFNYEAQPDKSGLPSDRFSAERPEGSISTLTIQRTEQRDSAMYRCASSSERQETQYFGPGTRLLVL.

This chain uses TRBV6-5 with TRBJ2-3; D ambiguous. The germline V gene encodes CDR1 MNHEY and CDR2 SVGAGI. Trimming shortened V by 8 bases and J by 3 bases, and 15 bases separated the two germline ends. CDR3 length equals 14 residues. The CDR3 DNA reads TGTGCCAGCCGTTTAGTCGAAGCGACAGATACGCAGTATTTT. Residues: CASRLVEATDTQYF.

The CDR3 is CASSLSSYNEQFF. Written as DNA, the CDR3 is TGTGCCAGCAGTTTAAGCTCCTACAATGAGCAGTTCTTC. V and J are TRBV12-3 or TRBV12-4 and TRBJ2-1; no firm D call. The CDR3 sequence is 13 residues long. The V and J ends lost 2 bases and 0 bases respectively, with 2 bases between them.

The CDR3 DNA sequence: TGCGCCAGCAGTAAAGACGGAAGGTCGGACGAGCAGTACTTC. Its translation: CASSKDGRSDEQYF. The V gene is TRBV10-1, the J gene TRBJ2-7, with unresolved D. The CDR3 loop spans 14 amino acids. Germline CDR1 and CDR2: WNHNN and SYGVQD (reference sequence). The ends were cut back, 5 bases at V and 5 bases at J, with 16 bases in the middle.

In this sample, this clonotype turned up a few times. The V and J genes are TRBV28 and TRBJ1-1; perhaps TRBD1 as D (6 bases). V shed 5 bases and J shed 4 bases, with 17 bases lying between them. Germline V lookup: CDR1 MDHEN, CDR2 SYDVKM. The CDR3 runs to 15 residues. CDR3 protein: CASSPSSTGRTEAFF. CDR3 nucleotide sequence: TGTGCCAGCAGTCCCTCATCGACAGGACGCACTGAAGCTTTCTTT.

This clonotype was detected only a few times. The chain carries TRBV21-1 and TRBJ2-7; the table's D call of TRBD1 was not tested on the DNA. TRBV21-1 is a documented pseudogene. The CDR3 totals 13 residues. For the CDR3, the DNA is TGTGCCAGCAGCACAACACGGGGCGACGAGCAGTACTTC. Amino acids: CASSTTRGDEQYF.

V gene TRBV19 combines with J gene TRBJ2-7; 11 bases are a match to TRBD2. This CDR3 spans 14 amino acids. The ends lost 9 bases at V and 5 bases at J; junction bases unmatched: 9. Germline V CDR1 and CDR2: LNHDA, SQIVND (reference sequence). In nucleotides, the CDR3 is TGTGCCAGCCAAGATAGCGGGGGGGCTGACGAGCAGTACTTC. Protein sequence: CASQDSGGADEQYF.

The chain employs TRBV6-1 and TRBJ1-2; 8 bases are shared with TRBD1. J was trimmed by 7 bases and V by 5 bases; bases with no gene match: 9. The CDR3 length is 14 residues. From germline, CDR1 is MNHNS and CDR2 SASEGT. The CDR3 nucleotides are TGTGCCAGCAGTCGCGGACAGGGAGGTGGTGGCTACACCTTC. Protein product: CASSRGQGGGGYTF.

To note about this clonotype: An end of the junction does not agree with germline; a read error may underlie this. The chain couples TRBV11-3 to TRBJ2-7, with 9 bases that match TRBD2. This CDR3 comprises 15 residues. The germline V gene encodes CDR1 SGHNT and CDR2 YENEEA. The CDR3 here is CASSLRTSASYEQYF. CDR3 bases: TGTGCTAGCAGCTTAAGGACTAGCGCTTCCTACGAGCAGTACTTC.

The chain uses TRBV5-4 and TRBJ2-1; 7 bases are shared with TRBD1. CDR1 and CDR2 (germline): SGHNT, YYREEE (reference sequence). The CDR3 runs 16 residues. Trimming removed 4 bases from V and 2 bases from J; junction bases left unmatched: 9. The CDR3 loop reads CASSTITGAPYNEQFF. The CDR3 bases are TGTGCCAGCAGCACAATTACAGGGGCCCCCTACAATGAGCAGTTCTTC. The full variable domain, its missing parts supplied by reference TRBV5-4 and TRBJ2-1, is ETGVTQSPTHLIKTRGQQVTLRCSSQSGHNTVSWYQQALGQGPQFIFQYYREEENGRGNFPPRFSGLQFPNYSSELNVNALELDDSALYLCASSTITGAPYNEQFFGPGTRLTVL.

This clonotype was picked up a small number of times. The V gene is TRBV10-3, the J gene TRBJ1-5; weak D call: TRBD1 (5 bases). The CDR3 has 14 amino acids. The germline CDR1 and CDR2 sequences are ENHRY and SYGVKD. Trimming removed 2 bases from V and 7 bases from J, with 12 bases in between. The CDR3 nucleotides read TGTGCCATCAGTGAGGATGGGGGACGGCAGCCCCAGCATTTT. Translated, it gives CAISEDGGRQPQHF.

CDR3 sequence (DNA): TGTGCCAGCAACTCCAGGGGGCGTAGGACTGAAGCTTTCTTT. Translating gives CASNSRGRRTEAFF. The rearrangement uses TRBV5-4 and TRBJ1-1; 8 bases line up with TRBD1. This CDR3 is 14 amino acids long. Germline CDR1 SGHNT, CDR2 YYREEE (reference sequence). Trimming took 6 bases from V and 5 from J; bases not matched to a gene: 9.

The chain couples TRBV6-1 to TRBJ1-2; TRBD1 matches 8 bases. The CDR3 extends over 13 amino acids. The junction had 4 bases not matched to a gene; V was cut back by 6 bases and J by 4 bases. Germline V gene lookup returns CDR1 MNHNS and CDR2 SASEGT. CDR3 sequence: CASRATGGYGYTF. The DNA of the CDR3 is TGTGCCAGCAGAGCTACAGGGGGCTATGGCTACACCTTC.

CDR3 in amino acids: CASSRTVQEPQHF. The CDR3 DNA reads TGTGCCAGCAGCCGGACGGTTCAGGAGCCCCAGCATTTT. The gene calls are TRBV5-8 and TRBJ1-5; D unclear. The CDR3 is 13 amino acids. Germline lookup yields CDR1 SGHTS and CDR2 YDEGEE. The ends were cut back, 4 bases at V and 8 bases at J, with 13 bases in the middle.

This clonotype was observed a few times. V gene TRBV7-2 combines with J gene TRBJ2-1; TRBD2 is a possible D gene (5 bases). The V end lost 5 bases, the J end lost 0 bases, and 11 bases lay between the germline ends. The CDR3 loop spans 15 amino acids. Per germline, CDR1 SGHTA and CDR2 FQGNSA. The DNA of the CDR3 is TGTGCCAGCAGCGGCGGGTCGAGCTCCTACAATGAGCAGTTCTTC. Its translation is CASSGGSSSYNEQFF.

V is TRBV3-1 and J is TRBJ2-5; D is undetermined. Trimming left V 3 bases short and J 0 bases short, with 8 bases between. Germline V lookup: CDR1 LGHDT, CDR2 YNNKEL (reference sequence). The CDR3 has 14 amino acids. The CDR3 region has the DNA TGTGCCAGCAGCCACCTTGGTTACCAAGAGACCCAGTACTTC. This encodes CASSHLGYQETQYF.

In its sample, this clonotype was seen a few times. The chain combines TRBV7-2 with TRBJ1-1, with D uncertain. V lost 1 base to trimming and J lost 1 base, with 7 bases between them. CDR3 size: 14 residues. CDR1 is SGHTA and CDR2 is FQGNSA in the germline V gene. In DNA, the CDR3 is TGTGCCAGCAGCTTAGTGGGAGGGAACACTGAAGCTTTCTTT. As protein: CASSLVGGNTEAFF.

The rearrangement uses TRBV20-1 and TRBJ2-7, with 8 bases fitting TRBD1. Germline-derived CDR1 and CDR2 are DFQATT and SNEGSKA (reference sequence). This CDR3 contains 16 residues. V trimming: 4 bases; J trimming: 1 base; junction bases outside the gene matches: 12. CDR3 in amino acids: CSATGTGWLPSYEQYF. In DNA form, the CDR3 reads TGCAGTGCTACTGGGACAGGTTGGCTCCCATCCTACGAGCAGTACTTC.

The chain uses TRBV30 and TRBJ2-7; D uncertain. In germline, CDR1 is GTSNPN, CDR2 SVGIG (reference sequence). This CDR3 is 13 amino acids long. The V end was cut by 3 bases, the J end by 0 bases, with 9 bases between. CDR3 loop: CAWSVTSSYEQYF. CDR3 DNA sequence: TGTGCCTGGAGCGTCACGAGCTCCTACGAGCAGTACTTC.

This clonotype was seen a handful of times. The CDR3 sequence is CASSRGLKATYEQYF. In DNA, the CDR3 is TGTGCCAGCAGTCGGGGACTCAAAGCCACCTACGAGCAGTACTTC. This chain connects TRBV6-1 to TRBJ2-7, with D possibly TRBD2 on 6 matching bases. This CDR3 region has 15 residues. Trimming removed 5 bases at V and 2 bases at J, with 16 bases between. From germline, CDR1 is MNHNS and CDR2 SASEGT.

The chain carries TRBV25-1 and TRBJ1-6; TRBD1 is a possible D gene (5 bases). Per the germline V gene, CDR1 is MGHDK and CDR2 is SYGVNS. Trimming took 6 bases from V and 8 from J, leaving 23 bases between them. The CDR3 runs to 17 residues. DNA for the CDR3: TGTGCCAGCAGGCGGGGTGGGGGTTCCGTTGGCTATTCACCCCTCCACTTT. This translates into CASRRGGGSVGYSPLHF.

The CDR3 bases are TGTGCCAGCAGTACCGGGGGACAGGGGGATTATGGCTACACCTTC. Translated: CASSTGGQGDYGYTF. The chain recombines TRBV28 with TRBJ1-2; 11 nucleotides align to TRBD1. V lost 5 bases, J lost 5 bases, and 7 bases stayed unmatched. This CDR3 contains 15 residues. Germline CDR1 is MDHEN and CDR2 is SYDVKM.

The chain uses TRBV30 and TRBJ1-5; D unclear. The CDR3 totals 15 residues. Trimming took off 2 bases at V and 0 bases at J, with 11 bases between the two ends. Germline values: CDR1 GTSNPN, CDR2 SVGIG (reference sequence). CDR3 in amino acids: CAWSRTGFSNQPQHF. CDR3 coding DNA: TGTGCCTGGAGTCGGACGGGCTTTAGCAATCAGCCCCAGCATTTT.